These 31 T cell receptor beta chains originate from one sample sequenced in a study of cytomegalovirus exposure and HLA in healthy donors. Profiled with immunoSEQ multiplex PCR; TCRdb holds only in-frame clones, not every one. The data contain under 85,000 clones, roughly 94% of them singletons. Sequenced sample: PBMCs. These receptors came from a young woman in good health and CMV-seropositive.

This chain joins TRBV4-3 and TRBJ2-7; possibly TRBD2 for D (6 bases). Trimming stripped 4 bases from V and 0 bases from J, with 10 bases between. Germline V gene sequence: CDR1 LGHNA, CDR2 YSLEER. The CDR3 has 14 amino acids. The DNA for the CDR3 is TGCGCCAGCAGCCCCCGGACTAACTCCTACGAGCAGTACTTC. The encoded protein is CASSPRTNSYEQYF.

This clone came up once. This CDR3 is CASSLAGGPLLEQFF. CDR3 nucleotides: TGTGCCAGCAGCTTAGCGGGAGGGCCTCTTCTTGAGCAGTTCTTC. The rearrangement uses TRBV11-2 and TRBJ2-1; 8 bases are a match to TRBD2. Trimming took 1 base from V and 9 from J; bases not matched to a gene: 8. This CDR3 contains 15 residues. Germline-derived CDR1 and CDR2 are SGHAT and FQNNGV.

The chain employs TRBV4-2 and TRBJ2-6; the D gene is possibly TRBD2 (7 bases). Germline CDR1 and CDR2: LGHNA and YNFKEQ. Trimming cost V 0 bases and J 13 bases, with 16 bases left between them. There are 15 residues in the CDR3. CDR3: CASSQDPRGARVLTF. CDR3 in DNA: TGTGCCAGCAGCCAAGATCCCCGGGGGGCCCGGGTCCTGACTTTC.

This rearrangement joins TRBV15 to TRBJ1-4, with 8 bases matching TRBD1. CDR1 is LNHNV, CDR2 YYDKDF, per germline (reference sequence). The CDR3 contains 12 residues. With 11 bases clipped from V and 6 bases from J, the junction kept 5 bases outside the gene matches. The CDR3 DNA sequence: TGTGCCGCCGGACAGGGATATGAAAAACTGTTTTTT. Translation gives CAAGQGYEKLFF.

This clone was recorded only once. The chain joins TRBV9 to TRBJ1-4; D gene uncertain. CDR1 is SGDLS, CDR2 YYNGEE, per germline. The CDR3 sequence is 15 residues long. The V and J ends lost 0 bases and 7 bases respectively, with 13 bases between them. For the CDR3, the DNA is TGTGCCAGCAGCGTAGACGGGGATCTAGGTGAAAAACTGTTTTTT. Protein product: CASSVDGDLGEKLFF.

The CDR3 sequence is CASSPIIGGYEQYF. In DNA form, the CDR3 reads TGTGCCAGCAGTCCTATCATTGGCGGCTACGAGCAGTACTTC. The chain combines TRBV28 with TRBJ2-7; D not certain. CDR1 is MDHEN, CDR2 SYDVKM, per germline. This CDR3 contains 14 residues. Trimming pared 5 bases from V and 3 bases from J, leaving 14 bases between.

The gene calls are TRBV5-1 and TRBJ1-1, with D perhaps matching TRBD1 (6 bases). This CDR3 is 14 amino acids long. Trimming removed 1 base at V and 7 bases at J, with 14 bases between. The V gene's germline CDR1 is SGHRS and CDR2 YFSETQ. This CDR3 reads CASSLLGQGIEAFF. In nucleotides, the CDR3 is TGCGCCAGCAGCTTGTTAGGTCAGGGGATTGAAGCTTTCTTT. Based on the CDR3 plus reference TRBV5-1 and TRBJ1-1, the full variable domain is KAGVTQTPRYLIKTRGQQVTLSCSPISGHRSVSWYQQTPGQGLQFLFEYFSETQRNKGNFPGRFSGRQFSNSRSEMNVSTLELGDSALYLCASSLLGQGIEAFFGQGTRLTVV.

V gene TRBV4-2 combines with J gene TRBJ2-2; D may be TRBD2 (5 bases). The CDR3 is 15 residues long. Germline V lookup: CDR1 LGHNA, CDR2 YNFKEQ. V was cut by 0 bases and J by 4 bases, with 9 bases left in between. CDR3 DNA: TGTGCCAGCAGCCAAGAACTTGGGAGCACCGGGGAGCTGTTTTTT. Its protein product is CASSQELGSTGELFF.

This rearrangement joins TRBV27 to TRBJ2-5; maybe TRBD1 (5 bases). Trimming cost V 2 bases and J 4 bases, with 8 bases left between them. CDR3 length: 13 amino acids. From germline, CDR1 is MNHEY and CDR2 SMNVEV (reference sequence). The CDR3 bases are TGTGCCAGCAGTTTAGGGCAGGGAGAGACCCAGTACTTC. Protein: CASSLGQGETQYF.

The chain recombines TRBV6-6 with TRBJ1-2; TRBD1 aligns across 9 bases. The CDR3 extends over 15 amino acids. V lost 2 bases, J lost 7 bases, and 8 bases stayed unmatched. Germline V gives CDR1 MNHNY, CDR2 SVGAGI (reference sequence). Here the CDR3 DNA reads TGTGCCAGCAGTTACCCAATTACAGGGGGCTCTGGCTACACCTTC. Translated, it gives CASSYPITGGSGYTF.

The rearrangement joins TRBV28 to TRBJ2-5, with D possibly being TRBD2 (5 bases). Germline V gives CDR1 MDHEN, CDR2 SYDVKM. The CDR3 loop spans 15 amino acids. Deletions cut 2 bases from V and 5 bases from J, with 15 bases between. Here the CDR3 reads CASSLVAARVETQYF. In nucleotides, the CDR3 is TGTGCCAGCAGTTTAGTGGCAGCGAGGGTGGAGACCCAGTACTTC.

The V gene is TRBV29-1, the J gene TRBJ1-2; tentative D call: TRBD1 (5 bases). CDR3 length: 13 amino acids. CDR1 is SQVTM, CDR2 ANQGSEA, per germline. V was cut by 5 bases and J by 3 bases, with 13 bases left in between. The DNA for the CDR3 is TGCAGCGTTTCTCAGGGTAGGGACTATGGCTACACCTTC. This encodes CSVSQGRDYGYTF.

This rearrangement joins TRBV19 to TRBJ2-5, with 9 bases that match TRBD2. The CDR3 consists of 16 residues. The germline V gene encodes CDR1 LNHDA and CDR2 SQIVND (reference sequence). V lost 5 bases to trimming and J lost 5 bases; unmatched junction nucleotides: 12. The CDR3 loop is CASSPRRGGTRETQYF. For the CDR3, the DNA is TGTGCCAGTAGTCCCCGGCGGGGGGGGACGCGGGAGACCCAGTACTTC. The complete variable domain, with remaining parts taken from reference TRBV19 and TRBJ2-5, reads DGGITQSPKYLFRKEGQNVTLSCEQNLNHDAMYWYRQDPGQGLRLIYYSQIVNDFQKGDIAEGYSVSREKKESFPLTVTSAQKNPTAFYLCASSPRRGGTRETQYFGPGTRLLVL.

The sample holds one count of this clone. The chain carries TRBV18 and TRBJ1-5; no firm D call. Trimming removed 3 bases from V and 4 bases from J, with 13 bases in between. Germline CDR1 reads KGHSH; CDR2 reads LQKENI. This CDR3 spans 15 amino acids. The CDR3 is CASSPPREVNQPQHF. The CDR3 DNA is TGTGCCAGCTCACCCCCTCGGGAAGTTAATCAGCCCCAGCATTTT.

The table lists this clone with a count of one. The V gene is TRBV6-5, the J gene TRBJ2-3, with TRBD2 as a possible D gene (6 bases). V was pared by 1 base and J by 3 bases, with 8 bases between. The germline V gene encodes CDR1 MNHEY and CDR2 SVGAGI. The CDR3 spans 14 residues. This CDR3 is CASSYYGGTDTQYF. CDR3 in DNA: TGTGCCAGCAGTTACTACGGGGGAACAGATACGCAGTATTTT.

J is TRBJ2-1 and V is TRBV18; 11 bases align to TRBD2. This CDR3 has 21 residues. Germline loops: CDR1 KGHSH, CDR2 LQKENI. The V and J ends lost 0 bases and 0 bases, in that order; junction bases with no gene match: 13. In DNA, the CDR3 is TGTGCCAGCTCACCACCTATGGAACTAGCGGGGGACCCGAGCTCCTACAATGAGCAGTTCTTC. Translated, it gives CASSPPMELAGDPSSYNEQFF.

Here the CDR3 reads CASSGQGFTGELFF. The DNA of the CDR3 is TGTGCCAGTAGCGGACAGGGGTTCACCGGGGAGCTGTTTTTT. The chain links TRBV19 to TRBJ2-2; 9 nucleotides match TRBD1. CDR1 LNHDA and CDR2 SQIVND come from the germline V gene (reference sequence). With V trimmed by 6 bases and J by 4 bases, 3 bases remained unmatched. The CDR3 spans 14 residues.

This clone is a singleton in its sample. The chain has TRBV7-9 and TRBJ2-1; 7 bases are a match to TRBD1. The length of the CDR3 is 13 residues. In germline, CDR1 is SEHNR, CDR2 FQNEAQ (reference sequence). The junction had 1 base not matched to a gene; V was cut back by 4 bases and J by 4 bases. This chain's CDR3 is CASSWDRYNEQFF. DNA of the CDR3: TGTGCCAGCAGCTGGGACAGATACAATGAGCAGTTCTTC.

This rearrangement joins TRBV7-2 to TRBJ1-5, with D possibly being TRBD1 (5 bases). V lost 5 bases to trimming and J lost 7 bases, with 15 bases between them. Germline values: CDR1 SGHTA, CDR2 FQGNSA. The CDR3 is made up of 14 amino acids. The CDR3 reads CASSQGRLGQPQHF. The CDR3 region has the DNA TGTGCCAGCAGCCAGGGTCGACTCGGACAGCCCCAGCATTTT. The complete variable domain, with remaining parts taken from reference TRBV7-2 and TRBJ1-5, reads GAGVSQSPSNKVTEKGKDVELRCDPISGHTALYWYRQSLGQGLEFLIYFQGNSAPDKSGLPSDRFSAERTGGSVSTLTIQRTQQEDSAVYLCASSQGRLGQPQHFGDGTRLSIL.

This clone appeared a few times. J is TRBJ2-7 and V is TRBV19, with 7 bases identical to TRBD2. CDR1 and CDR2 (germline): LNHDA, SQIVND (reference sequence). The J segment lost 4 bases and the V segment lost 1 base, leaving 4 bases of the junction unmatched. There are 14 residues in the CDR3. CDR3 in amino acids: CASSIATSRYEQYF. As DNA, the CDR3 is TGTGCCAGTAGTATAGCGACTAGCCGTTACGAGCAGTACTTC.

The chain employs TRBV5-4 and TRBJ2-1; 9 bases match TRBD2. The CDR3 length is 17 residues. The V and J ends lost 4 bases and 2 bases, in that order; junction bases with no gene match: 10. Germline CDR1 SGHNT, CDR2 YYREEE (reference sequence). In DNA, the CDR3 is TGTGCCAGCAGCGCGGGAGGCGGGAGGGGCACCTACAATGAGCAGTTCTTC. Its protein is CASSAGGGRGTYNEQFF.

This chain connects TRBV7-9 to TRBJ2-3; 7 bases match TRBD1. V shed 2 bases and J 3 bases; nucleotides not matched to a gene: 8. The germline V gene encodes CDR1 SEHNR and CDR2 FQNEAQ (reference sequence). The CDR3 covers 16 residues. The CDR3 region has the DNA TGTGCCAGCAGCTTAATCCCCACAGGGGTGACAGATACGCAGTATTTT. Translating gives CASSLIPTGVTDTQYF.

J is TRBJ2-3 and V is TRBV9; 8 positions match TRBD2. The CDR3 contains 15 residues. V lost 4 bases and J lost 2; bases outside the gene matches: 6. The germline CDR1 and CDR2 sequences are SGDLS and YYNGEE. The CDR3 DNA follows: TGTGCCAGCAGCCGCGGGGGGCAGTTCACAGATACGCAGTATTTT. Its protein product is CASSRGGQFTDTQYF. Using reference TRBV9 and TRBJ2-3 for the parts outside the CDR3, the full variable domain is DSGVTQTPKHLITATGQRVTLRCSPRSGDLSVYWYQQSLDQGLQFLIQYYNGEERAKGNILERFSAQQFPDLHSELNLSSLELGDSALYFCASSRGGQFTDTQYFGPGTRLTVL.

J is TRBJ2-1 and V is TRBV4-1, with D possibly matching TRBD1 (6 bases). The CDR3 is made up of 16 amino acids. Germline-derived CDR1 and CDR2 are MGHRA and YSYEKL. Trimming took 2 bases from V and 0 from J, leaving 11 bases between them. The CDR3 protein is CASSQTGPPSYNEQFF. In DNA, the CDR3 is TGCGCCAGCAGCCAAACAGGGCCTCCCTCCTACAATGAGCAGTTCTTC.

This sequence joins TRBV5-1 and TRBJ1-1, with 8 bases matching TRBD1. The ends lost 7 bases at V and 1 base at J; junction bases unmatched: 3. This CDR3 spans 13 amino acids. The germline V gene has CDR1 SGHRS and CDR2 YFSETQ. For the CDR3, the DNA is TGCGCCAGCCGACAGGGGCGGAACACTGAAGCTTTCTTT. It yields the protein CASRQGRNTEAFF. The complete variable domain, with remaining parts taken from reference TRBV5-1 and TRBJ1-1, reads KAGVTQTPRYLIKTRGQQVTLSCSPISGHRSVSWYQQTPGQGLQFLFEYFSETQRNKGNFPGRFSGRQFSNSRSEMNVSTLELGDSALYLCASRQGRNTEAFFGQGTRLTVV.

This clone was seen once. This chain uses TRBV19 with TRBJ1-4; no firm D call. This CDR3 has 12 amino acids. Germline loops: CDR1 LNHDA, CDR2 SQIVND (reference sequence). The V gene lost 9 bases and the J gene lost 7 bases, with 12 bases spanning the gap. The CDR3 bases are TGTGCCAGCACTAACGATGGTGAAAAACTGTTTTTT. Translation: CASTNDGEKLFF.

The rearrangement joins TRBV11-3 to TRBJ2-1, with TRBD1 matching 9 bases. The germline V gene has CDR1 SGHNT and CDR2 YENEEA. V was pared by 5 bases and J by 4 bases, with 9 bases of the junction left unmatched. CDR3 size: 16 residues. CDR3 residues: CASSPGTGNQYNEQFF. The DNA for the CDR3 is TGTGCCAGCAGCCCAGGGACAGGGAATCAGTACAATGAGCAGTTCTTC.

This chain joins TRBV2 and TRBJ2-7, with TRBD1 matching over 8 bases. Germline CDR1 SNHLY, CDR2 FYNNEI. After removal of 5 bases from V and 2 bases from J, the junction contained 2 bases not matched to a gene. The CDR3 runs 13 residues. Written as DNA, the CDR3 is TGTGCCAGCAGTAGACAGGGGACCTACGAGCAGTACTTC. Amino acid sequence: CASSRQGTYEQYF.

J is TRBJ2-7 and V is TRBV27, with D perhaps matching TRBD2 (5 bases). V was pared by 2 bases and J by 3 bases, with 14 bases between. The CDR3 totals 15 residues. Looked up from germline, CDR1 is MNHEY and CDR2 is SMNVEV (reference sequence). CDR3 amino acids: CASSLIGGAYYEQYF. The CDR3 DNA sequence: TGTGCCAGCAGTTTAATTGGAGGTGCTTACTACGAGCAGTACTTC.

J is TRBJ2-7 and V is TRBV6-1, with D tentatively TRBD2 (5 bases). V lost 3 bases and J 0 bases, leaving 12 bases between the germline ends. Looked up from germline, CDR1 is MNHNS and CDR2 is SASEGT. CDR3 length: 15 residues. CDR3 bases: TGTGCCAGCAGTGAGTTTGAAGGACTCTCCTACGAGCAGTACTTC. Residues: CASSEFEGLSYEQYF.

The V and J genes are TRBV2 and TRBJ2-2; 10 bases fit TRBD1. Germline V gene data show CDR1 as SNHLY and CDR2 as FYNNEI. The CDR3 sequence is 17 residues long. Trimming took 4 bases from V and 4 from J; bases not matched to a gene: 9. The CDR3 protein is CASSAFRGQGITGELFF. CDR3 DNA: TGTGCCAGCAGTGCCTTCAGGGGACAGGGGATCACCGGGGAGCTGTTTTTT.